Listed below are T cell receptor beta chains from one sample, sequenced in a study of Ad26.COV2.S vaccination and SARS-CoV-2 variants. Using immunoSEQ multiplex PCR, the repertoire was profiled, and TCRdb retains in-frame clones only, with some absent. Found here are some 350,000 clones, about 91% of them singletons; the top ten hold 3% to 5%. Sequenced here: peripheral blood, sampled after recovery from COVID-19. The receptors derive from a human donor who had recovered from COVID-19. CDR3s include the opening cysteine and the closing phenylalanine or tryptophan. The D gene is left open where the match is weak. The listing skips clone size in some rows; elsewhere it reads once, few, many or a size class.

size: NA; J: TRBJ2-7; D: NA; V: TRBV11-2; DNA: TGTGCCAGCAGTTCGCGACAGGCTCTCCATCCCGGCTCCTACGAGCAGTACTTC; CDR3: CASSSRQALHPGSYEQYF
size: NA; J: TRBJ2-2; D: NA; V: TRBV11-2; DNA: TGTGCCAGCAGCTACCTCGCAACTACCACTCCCGGGGAGCTGTTTTTT; CDR3: CASSYLATTTPGELFF
size: NA; J: TRBJ1-1; D: NA; V: TRBV10-3; DNA: TGTGCCATCAGTGCAGGGATCGGGCTCCCGGCTGAAGCTTTCTTT; CDR3: CAISAGIGLPAEAFF
size: NA; J: TRBJ2-2; D: NA; V: TRBV10-3; DNA: TGTGCCACCCATAGGGGGGGGCAAACCGGGGAGCTGTTTTTT; CDR3: CATHRGGQTGELFF
size: NA; J: TRBJ2-3; D: TRBD2; V: TRBV4-1; DNA: TGCGCCAGCAGCCAAGCTCTTAGCGGGGGGGATACGCAGTATTTT; CDR3: CASSQALSGGDTQYF
size: NA; J: TRBJ1-4; D: NA; V: TRBV18; DNA: TGTGCCAGCTCACAAATACGGAATGAAAAACTGTTTTTT; CDR3: CASSQIRNEKLFF
size: NA; J: TRBJ2-7; D: TRBD2; V: TRBV5-6; DNA: TGTGCCAGCCGAGGGACTAGCGGGGTCTCAAACTACGAGCAGTACTTC; CDR3: CASRGTSGVSNYEQYF
size: NA; J: TRBJ1-5; D: NA; V: TRBV5-5; DNA: TGTGCCAGCAGCTTGGATCCCGGGAGACCTAGCAATCAGCCCCAGCATTTT; CDR3: CASSLDPGRPSNQPQHF
size: NA; J: TRBJ2-1; D: TRBD2; V: TRBV11-3; DNA: TGTGCCAGCAGCTTAGAGAGCGGGGGGGCCTACAATGAGCAGTTCTTC; CDR3: CASSLESGGAYNEQFF
size: NA; J: TRBJ1-2; D: NA; V: TRBV19; DNA: TGTGCCAGTAGGGGGAGTAACTATGGCTACACCTTC; CDR3: CASRGSNYGYTF
size: NA; J: TRBJ2-1; D: TRBD2; V: TRBV7-2; DNA: TGTGCCAGCAGGGAAGCGGGGCTGAGCTCCTACAATGAGCAGTTCTTC; CDR3: CASREAGLSSYNEQFF
size: NA; J: TRBJ2-5; D: NA; V: TRBV10-3; DNA: TGTGCCATCAGTCCAATCCCTACCGGGACTCCAGGATGGGGATCGGAGACCCAGTACTTC; CDR3: CAISPIPTGTPGWGSETQYF
size: NA; J: TRBJ1-2; D: NA; V: TRBV6-2/TRBV6-3; DNA: TGTGCCAGCAGTTACTCGAAGGGCTATGGCTACACCTTC; CDR3: CASSYSKGYGYTF
size: NA; J: TRBJ2-3; D: TRBD1; V: TRBV19; DNA: TGTGCCAGTAGTATTCGGACAGGGGCTAGCACAGATACGCAGTATTTT; CDR3: CASSIRTGASTDTQYF
size: NA; J: TRBJ2-2; D: NA; V: TRBV6-5; DNA: TGTGCCAGCAGAGCCCCTAGCGAGGAGCTGTTTTTT; CDR3: CASRAPSEELFF
size: NA; J: TRBJ2-3; D: NA; V: TRBV9; DNA: TGTGCCAGCAGCGTAGCGGGCGTAGGCGCAGATACGCAGTATTTT; CDR3: CASSVAGVGADTQYF
size: NA; J: TRBJ1-3; D: NA; V: TRBV10-3; DNA: TGTGCCACGAGGAATATGGTCCAGCGAGGAAACACCATATATTTT; CDR3: CATRNMVQRGNTIYF
size: NA; J: TRBJ2-1; D: TRBD2; V: TRBV2; DNA: TGTGCCAGCAAAGCGGGGGACCTTTACAATGAGCAGTTCTTC; CDR3: CASKAGDLYNEQFF
size: NA; J: TRBJ1-2; D: NA; V: TRBV27; DNA: TGTGCCAGCAGTCCCTTATTTCTTTGGGGGGCTAACTATGGCTACACCTTC; CDR3: CASSPLFLWGANYGYTF
size: NA; J: TRBJ2-7; D: NA; V: TRBV2; DNA: TGTGCCAGCAGTGACTCGACCGTGCAGTACGAGCAGTACTTC; CDR3: CASSDSTVQYEQYF
size: NA; J: TRBJ2-2; D: NA; V: TRBV7-2; DNA: TGTGCCAGCAGCCGCGACCGGGTGGACACCGGGGAGCTGTTTTTT; CDR3: CASSRDRVDTGELFF
size: once; J: TRBJ1-1; D: TRBD1; V: TRBV11-2; DNA: TGTGCCAGCAGCTTAGCAGGGGGCACTGAAGCTTTCTTT; CDR3: CASSLAGGTEAFF
size: NA; J: TRBJ2-1; D: NA; V: TRBV7-9; DNA: TGTGCCAGCGTAGAATTCCCAGCGGAGGCATACAATGAGCAGTTCTTC; CDR3: CASVEFPAEAYNEQFF
size: NA; J: TRBJ2-7; D: TRBD1; V: TRBV7-2; DNA: TGTGCCAGCAGCGAGGGACAGGGGGCCCCCTACGAGCAGTACTTC; CDR3: CASSEGQGAPYEQYF
size: NA; J: TRBJ1-3; D: NA; V: TRBV3-1/TRBV3-2; DNA: TGTGCCAGCAGCCAAGGCGACGGAAACACCATATATTTT; CDR3: CASSQGDGNTIYF
size: NA; J: TRBJ1-4; D: NA; V: TRBV7-9; DNA: TGTGCCAGCAGCCCCCGGGGGTACGACACCCCTGAAAAACTGTTTTTT; CDR3: CASSPRGYDTPEKLFF
size: NA; J: TRBJ1-1; D: NA; V: TRBV15; DNA: TGTGCCACCAGCAGAGATCTAGACTCCCCAACCGCTGAAGCTTTCTTT; CDR3: CATSRDLDSPTAEAFF
size: NA; J: TRBJ1-2; D: TRBD1; V: TRBV2; DNA: TGTGCCAGCAGTCCCGCGCCGGGACAGAAATTCTATGGCTACACCTTC; CDR3: CASSPAPGQKFYGYTF
size: NA; J: TRBJ2-3; D: NA; V: TRBV27; DNA: TGTGCCAGCAGTTTCATGGTTGATGTCCGGACGGATACGCAGTATTTT; CDR3: CASSFMVDVRTDTQYF
size: NA; J: TRBJ2-7; D: TRBD1; V: TRBV5-8; DNA: TGTGCCAGCAGCTTGGCATTCGGCAGGGGGCTTCACTACGAGCAGTACTTC; CDR3: CASSLAFGRGLHYEQYF
size: few; J: TRBJ1-1; D: TRBD1; V: TRBV5-6; DNA: TGTGCCAGCAGCCCTCTACAGGGGAGTGCTGAAGCTTTCTTT; CDR3: CASSPLQGSAEAFF
size: NA; J: TRBJ1-5; D: NA; V: TRBV19; DNA: TGTGCCAGTAGTATGGCCCTATTGACGGCTCAGCCCCAGCATTTT; CDR3: CASSMALLTAQPQHF
size: NA; J: TRBJ1-2; D: TRBD1; V: TRBV4-1; DNA: TGCGCCAGCAGCCCCCAAGTTGGGACAGGGTCTCTCGGGGGTGGCTACACCTTC; CDR3: CASSPQVGTGSLGGGYTF
size: NA; J: TRBJ1-1; D: TRBD1; V: TRBV7-2; DNA: TGTGCCAGCAGCTCATCGACAGGGCGAAGGACTGAAGCTTTCTTT; CDR3: CASSSSTGRRTEAFF
size: NA; J: TRBJ2-7; D: NA; V: TRBV19; DNA: TGTGCCAGTAGTATGGGGGGCGGCTACGAGCAGTACTTC; CDR3: CASSMGGGYEQYF